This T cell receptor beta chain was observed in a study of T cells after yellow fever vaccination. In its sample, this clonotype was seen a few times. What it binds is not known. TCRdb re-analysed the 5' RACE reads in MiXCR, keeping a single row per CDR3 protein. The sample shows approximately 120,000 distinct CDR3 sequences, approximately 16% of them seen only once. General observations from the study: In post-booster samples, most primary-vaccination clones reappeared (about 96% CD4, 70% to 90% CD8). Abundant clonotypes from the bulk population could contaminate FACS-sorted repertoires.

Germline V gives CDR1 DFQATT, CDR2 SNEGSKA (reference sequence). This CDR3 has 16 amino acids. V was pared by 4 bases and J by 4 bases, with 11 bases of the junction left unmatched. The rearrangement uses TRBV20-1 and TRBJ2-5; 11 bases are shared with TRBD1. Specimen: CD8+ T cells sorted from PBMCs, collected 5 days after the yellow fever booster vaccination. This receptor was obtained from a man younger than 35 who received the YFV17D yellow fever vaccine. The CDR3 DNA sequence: TGCAGTGCTACGCCTGGACAGGGGGCCTTCAGAGAGACCCAGTACTTC. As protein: CSATPGQGAFRETQYF.